This T cell receptor beta chain stems from a study of blood T cell repertoires in COVID-19. Study in general: Researchers got acute and convalescent COVID-19 samples from the United States, Italy and Spain.

Clones were sequenced by immunoSEQ multiplex PCR, and TCRdb holds only the in-frame ones, with some missing. The data contain roughly 75,000 clones, about 74% of them singletons. The table lists this clone with a count of one. This CDR3 contains 15 residues. Germline V gene lookup returns CDR1 LGHDT and CDR2 YNNKEL (reference sequence). Losses at the gene ends were 3 bases for V and 3 bases for J; bases not matched to a gene: 3. The TCR sequence derives from a human donor with acute or convalescent COVID-19. The donor label of this sample is uncertain. The rearrangement uses TRBV3-1 (or the pseudogene TRBV3-2) and TRBJ1-5; 9 bases are shared with TRBD1. Sequencing used peripheral blood. The CDR3 spells CASSQDRGNNQPQHF. The CDR3 DNA reads TGTGCCAGCAGCCAGGACAGGGGTAACAATCAGCCCCAGCATTTT.